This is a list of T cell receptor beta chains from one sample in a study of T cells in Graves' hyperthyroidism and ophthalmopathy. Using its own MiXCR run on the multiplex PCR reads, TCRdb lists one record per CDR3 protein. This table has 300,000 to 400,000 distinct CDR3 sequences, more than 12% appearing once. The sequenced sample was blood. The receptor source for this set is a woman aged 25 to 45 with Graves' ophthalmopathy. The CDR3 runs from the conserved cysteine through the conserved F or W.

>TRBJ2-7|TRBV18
CASSPGQREQYF
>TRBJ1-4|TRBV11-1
CASSPRKGLEKLFF
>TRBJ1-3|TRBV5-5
CASSKTGEAGNTIYF
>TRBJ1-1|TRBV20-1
CSARDGGRIRDTEAFF
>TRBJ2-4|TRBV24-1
CATSDSIGEGKNIQYF
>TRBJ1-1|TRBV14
CASSPLRALNTEAFF
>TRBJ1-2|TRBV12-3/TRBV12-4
CASSPPGTAYGYTF
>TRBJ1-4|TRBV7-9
CASSPGQGKKLFF
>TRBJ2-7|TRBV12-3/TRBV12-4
CASSTTSGGSYEQYF
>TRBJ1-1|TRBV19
CASKEQGADTEAFF
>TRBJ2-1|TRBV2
CASSPQLQDNEQFF
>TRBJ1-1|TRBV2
CASNGQGRNTEAFF